The rows below give T cell receptor beta chains drawn from one sample of a study of identical twins. MiXCR was run by TCRdb on the 5' RACE reads, yielding one entry per CDR3 protein. Here the sample spans hundreds of thousands of distinct CDR3 sequences, around 8.3% being singletons. This same sample was also taken into another study, of yellow fever vaccine responses in identical twins.

Sequencing was performed on PBMCs. These receptors were taken from a woman aged 18-30 years in good health. Both conserved end residues are part of each CDR3. The order of the fields is clone size, V gene, J gene, CDR3 length, D gene, CDR3 protein, CDR3 DNA. A D gene is named only where the DNA matches it firmly. Clone size is given for some rows only: seen once, a few or many times, or a class if the clone is expanded.

NA	TRBV20-1	TRBJ2-7	15	TRBD2	CSAPGLAGQSYEQYF	TGCAGTGCTCCCGGACTAGCGGGGCAATCCTACGAGCAGTACTTC
NA	TRBV20-1	TRBJ2-3	15	TRBD2	CSASDSGTITDTQYF	TGCAGTGCCAGCGACTCCGGGACTATCACAGATACGCAGTATTTT
many	TRBV20-1	TRBJ1-5	13	TRBD1	CSAFTGGSQPQHF	TGCAGTGCTTTTACAGGGGGTAGCCAGCCCCAGCATTTT
NA	TRBV6-2/TRBV6-3	TRBJ2-7	14	NA	CASVESALSYEQYF	TGTGCCAGCGTCGAGTCCGCTCTTTCCTACGAGCAGTACTTC
many	TRBV6-6	TRBJ2-5	13	NA	CASSWKRGETQYF	TGTGCCAGCAGTTGGAAGAGGGGCGAGACCCAGTACTTC
many	TRBV12-3/TRBV12-4	TRBJ1-1	13	NA	CASSLEWDTEAFF	TGTGCCAGCAGCCTCGAGTGGGACACTGAAGCTTTCTTT
few	TRBV21-1	TRBJ2-3	16	NA	CASSKAYGRGTDTQYF	TGTGCCAGCAGCAAAGCGTACGGCAGGGGCACAGATACGCAGTATTTT
few	TRBV5-1	TRBJ1-5	15	NA	CASSLDSRANQPQHF	TGCGCCAGCAGCTTGGACAGCCGAGCCAATCAGCCCCAGCATTTT
NA	TRBV12-5	TRBJ2-1	13	TRBD2	CASGSPGGNEQFF	TGTGCTAGTGGTTCACCGGGAGGGAATGAGCAGTTCTTC
NA	TRBV6-2/TRBV6-3	TRBJ2-7	17	TRBD2	CASSYSTSGSTSYEQYF	TGTGCCAGCAGTTACTCGACTAGCGGGAGTACGTCCTACGAGCAGTACTTC
NA	TRBV7-3	TRBJ2-1	14	NA	CASSLTIGHNEQFF	TGTGCCAGCAGCCTAACGATAGGGCACAATGAGCAGTTCTTC
few	TRBV2	TRBJ2-7	14	TRBD2	CASSEAGGSGEQYF	TGTGCCAGCAGTGAGGCGGGAGGGTCTGGGGAGCAGTACTTC
few	TRBV9	TRBJ2-3	15	TRBD2	CASSPSGGFTDTQYF	TGTGCCAGCAGTCCGAGCGGGGGGTTTACAGATACGCAGTATTTT
few	TRBV4-3	TRBJ2-4	20	TRBD2	CASSQDSARASGMGWNIQYF	TGCGCCAGCAGCCAAGATTCGGCTAGGGCTAGCGGGATGGGGTGGAACATTCAGTACTTC
few	TRBV27	TRBJ2-2	13	NA	CASSLLRGGELFF	TGTGCCAGCAGTTTACTCAGGGGCGGGGAGCTGTTTTTT
few	TRBV28	TRBJ2-7	14	TRBD1	CATRRGQGNGEQYF	TGTGCCACCCGAAGGGGACAGGGGAATGGGGAGCAGTACTTC
NA	TRBV9	TRBJ2-5	13	NA	CASSVGPMETQYF	TGTGCCAGCAGCGTAGGCCCGATGGAGACCCAGTACTTC
many	TRBV5-1	TRBJ2-5	14	NA	CASNPGLQQETQYF	TGCGCCAGCAATCCGGGACTCCAACAAGAGACCCAGTACTTC
NA	TRBV3-1	TRBJ2-7	12	TRBD2	CASSQDLAGVYF	TGTGCCAGCAGCCAAGATCTAGCGGGAGTTTATTTC
NA	TRBV12-3/TRBV12-4	TRBJ1-6	15	TRBD1	CASSSSTGEASPLHF	TGTGCCAGCAGTTCCTCGACAGGGGAAGCGTCACCCCTCCACTTT
many	TRBV3-1	TRBJ1-2	12	NA	CASSQTGYGYTF	TGTGCCAGCAGCCAGACAGGCTATGGCTACACCTTC
NA	TRBV3-1	TRBJ2-7	14	NA	CASSPGPLQNEQYF	TGTGCCAGCAGCCCCGGGCCTTTACAGAACGAGCAGTACTTC
NA	TRBV29-1	TRBJ1-1	11	TRBD1	CSGQDRDEAFF	TGCAGCGGACAGGACAGGGATGAAGCTTTCTTT
NA	TRBV29-1	TRBJ1-6	13	NA	CSVAGPRGSPLHF	TGCAGCGTTGCGGGACCAAGGGGTTCACCCCTCCACTTT
few	TRBV7-2	TRBJ2-7	15	TRBD1	CASSLAGTGYYEQYF	TGTGCCAGCAGCTTAGCGGGGACAGGGTATTATGAGCAGTACTTC
few	TRBV6-1	TRBJ2-3	14	NA	CASRWTASTDTQYF	TGTGCCAGCAGGTGGACAGCCAGCACAGATACGCAGTATTTT
NA	TRBV4-3	TRBJ1-1	14	NA	CASSQDVRGTEAFF	TGCGCCAGCAGCCAAGATGTGAGGGGTACTGAAGCTTTCTTT
NA	TRBV29-1	TRBJ2-3	13	NA	CSAHLGPTDTQYF	TGCAGCGCACACCTGGGCCCCACAGATACGCAGTATTTT
few	TRBV12-3/TRBV12-4	TRBJ2-2	15	TRBD2	CASSGLAGDPGELFF	TGTGCCAGCAGTGGACTAGCGGGAGATCCCGGGGAGCTGTTTTTT
few	TRBV19	TRBJ1-5	15	NA	CASSRVAGGNQPQHF	TGTGCCAGTAGTAGGGTGGCAGGTGGCAATCAGCCCCAGCATTTT
few	TRBV12-3/TRBV12-4	TRBJ1-1	15	TRBD1	CASRMGQGIGTEAFF	TGTGCCAGCAGAATGGGACAGGGGATAGGCACTGAAGCTTTCTTT
few	TRBV5-6	TRBJ2-6	13	NA	CASSFIPGPVLTF	TGTGCCAGCAGCTTCATCCCAGGGCCAGTCCTGACTTTC
few	TRBV7-2	TRBJ2-7	13	NA	CASSLGAGFEQYF	TGTGCCAGCAGCTTAGGAGCAGGGTTCGAGCAGTACTTC
NA	TRBV6-5	TRBJ1-5	15	NA	CASSYGGSANQPQHF	TGTGCCAGCAGTTACGGGGGCAGCGCCAATCAGCCCCAGCATTTT
few	TRBV11-2	TRBJ1-3	17	NA	CASSSHLRDVRRNTIYF	TGTGCCAGCAGCTCCCATCTCCGGGACGTGCGTAGAAACACCATATATTTT